The 29 T cell receptor delta chains given below trace back to one sample, sequenced in a study of gamma-delta chains in newborns, infants, children. TCRdb ran CATT on the reads. The sample lists 3,100 or so delta-chain clones, roughly 3% occurring once. Sequencing was done on a sample of blood. Receptor source: a child who was a newborn, infant or young child, either healthy, febrile or measles-vaccinated (not recorded which).

To note about this clone: A far larger clone is one nucleotide away, so this likely arose from a read error. This chain links TRDV2 with TRDJ1; D ambiguous. The J gene is absent in TCRdb and was assigned here via DNA matching to germline. Germline CDR1 GEAIGNYY, CDR2 EKD. The CDR3 has 14 residues. V was shortened by 4 bases and J by 1 base, with 12 bases between the two germline ends. CDR3 DNA: TGTGCCTGTGATTCCCCGGGTGGCACCGATAAACTCATCTTT. This encodes CACDSPGGTDKLIF.

This clone qualifies as medium-sized (0.01 to 0.1%). The V gene is TRDV1, the J gene TRDJ1; 11 nucleotides line up with TRDD3. Germline V gene data show CDR1 as TSWWSYY and CDR2 as QGS. The V segment lost 2 bases and the J segment 8 bases; nucleotides outside the gene matches: 25. This CDR3 contains 21 residues. The CDR3 nucleotides are TGTGCTCTTGGGGAAAGCTTCCTACTGGGGGATATATCGGAGATGGGGTCAAAACTCATCTTT. Its translation is CALGESFLLGDISEMGSKLIF.

Turning to this clone: A far larger clone differs by one base, so this is likely a read error. Additional DNA sequences in this sample encode the identical CDR3. V gene TRDV2 combines with J gene TRDJ3; no reliable D call. The CDR3 totals 17 residues. Germline V lookup: CDR1 GEAIGNYY, CDR2 EKD. The CDR3 sequence is CACDTLRTPIDTRQMFF. CDR3 nucleotides: TGTGCCTGTGACACCTTACGAACGCCCATCGACACCCGACAAATGTTTTTC.

By sample fraction, this clone is medium-sized. This chain connects TRDV1 to TRDJ2; the D gene is possibly TRDD3 (5 bases). Germline CDR1 reads TSWWSYY; CDR2 reads QGS. CDR3 length equals 16 residues. Trimming took off 2 bases at V and 4 bases at J, with 14 bases between the two ends. This chain's CDR3 is CALGEMAVLGTAQLFF. The CDR3 DNA sequence: TGTGCTCTTGGGGAAATGGCCGTGCTGGGGACAGCACAACTCTTCTTT.

By share of the sample, this clone is medium-sized. The same CDR3 also results from other DNA sequences found in this sample. V and J are TRDV2 and TRDJ1, with 10 bases that match TRDD3. CDR1 is GEAIGNYY, CDR2 EKD, per germline. J lost 3 bases, V lost 4 bases, and 7 bases had no gene match. The CDR3 contains 15 residues. CDR3 in DNA: TGTGCCTGTGAGCCTCTGGGGGATAAGCCCGATAAACTCATCTTT. This translates into CACEPLGDKPDKLIF.

There are a few counts of this clone. With a far larger clone one base away, a read error is the likely cause. Other DNA sequences from this sample encode an identical CDR3 as well. The chain employs TRDV2 and TRDJ1, with 8 bases lining up with TRDD3. CDR1 and CDR2 from the germline V gene are GEAIGNYY and EKD. The CDR3 loop spans 19 amino acids. The CDR3 DNA reads TGTGCCTGTGACCCAGTTTCGGCCCCTGGGGGAGATTACACCGATAAACTCATCTTC. It yields the protein CACDPVSAPGGDYTDKLIF.

Only a few counts were recorded for this clone. Just one base apart from a much larger clone, this may be a read error. At the DNA level, this CDR3 is encoded by other sequences in the same sample as well. The chain couples TRDV2 to TRDJ1; 9 positions agree with TRDD3. From germline, CDR1 is GEAIGNYY and CDR2 EKD. The CDR3 is 19 residues long. J lost 0 bases, V lost 3 bases, and 16 bases had no gene match. CDR3 loop: CACDPLKMTGGLYTDKLIF. The CDR3 DNA follows: TGTGCCTGTGACCCCCTTAAGATGACTGGGGGACTATACACCGATAAACTCATCTTT.

This clone has a handful of counts. Since a much larger clone is just one base distant, this may be a read error. The V gene is TRDV2, the J gene TRDJ1; D could derive from TRDD2 or TRDD3 (5 bases each). V gave up 1 base and J gave up 0 bases, with 29 bases separating them. Germline values: CDR1 GEAIGNYY, CDR2 EKD. The CDR3 has 21 amino acids. The CDR3 nucleotides read TGTGCCTGTGACACTCTTCCGGATGCTGGGAGCCAAAGGGCGGACACCGATAAACTCATCTTT. It specifies CACDTLPDAGSQRADTDKLIF.

CDR3 sequence: CALGELGPTPGLAETDKLIF. The DNA of the CDR3 is TGTGCTCTTGGGGAACTCGGCCCCACGCCGGGACTGGCTGAGACCGATAAACTCATCTTT. The chain carries TRDV1 and TRDJ1; D perhaps matches TRDD3 (5 bases). The CDR3 has 20 amino acids. The germline V and J ends were trimmed by 0 bases and 2 bases, with 25 bases remaining between them. Looked up from germline, CDR1 is TSWWSYY and CDR2 is QGS.

There are a few counts of this clone. The chain employs TRDV2 and TRDJ3; TRDD3 matches 10 bases. Germline V gene sequence: CDR1 GEAIGNYY, CDR2 EKD. Germline trimming cut 0 bases from V and 0 bases from J; bases unmatched to any gene: 1. CDR3 length: 18 residues. The chain's CDR3 is CACDTGGYGSWDTRQMFF. The DNA of the CDR3 is TGTGCCTGTGACACCGGGGGATACGGCTCCTGGGACACCCGACAGATGTTTTTC.

This clone was observed a handful of times. The chain combines TRDV2 with TRDJ3, with D perhaps TRDD3 (5 bases). The CDR3 consists of 19 residues. Germline V gives CDR1 GEAIGNYY, CDR2 EKD. V lost 4 bases, J lost 0 bases, and 18 bases lay in between. CDR3: CACDKAGGPSSWDTRQMFF. Here the CDR3 DNA reads TGTGCCTGTGATAAAGCGGGGGGGCCAAGCTCCTGGGACACCCGACAGATGTTTTTC.

This clone appeared a few times. A much more abundant neighbour one base away suggests this may be a read error. This same CDR3 is encoded by further DNA sequences in the sample. The V and J genes are TRDV2 and TRDJ1, with TRDD3 as a possible D gene (5 bases). The CDR3 covers 15 residues. V lost 3 bases, J lost 5 bases, and 18 bases lay in between. Per the germline V gene, CDR1 is GEAIGNYY and CDR2 is EKD. The CDR3 DNA reads as TGTGCCTGTGACCCAATCTGGGAATCGACAGATAAACTCATCTTT. It is translated as CACDPIWESTDKLIF.

This clone appeared a few times. This could be a read error, since a much larger clone is one nucleotide away. The chain combines TRDV2 with TRDJ1; 11 bases map to TRDD3. With V trimmed by 4 bases and J by 0 bases, 15 bases remained unmatched. This CDR3 contains 19 residues. CDR1 and CDR2 (germline): GEAIGNYY, EKD. CDR3 sequence (DNA): TGTGCCTGTGATACGGTTCGTGTACTGGGGGATAGCCACACCGATAAACTCATCTTT. Translated: CACDTVRVLGDSHTDKLIF.

A few counts support this clone. A much larger clone sits a single nucleotide away, making a read error possible. Additional DNA sequences in this sample encode the identical CDR3. V usage is TRDV2 and J usage is TRDJ1, with 8 bases fitting TRDD3. Germline assignment: CDR1 GEAIGNYY and CDR2 EKD. This CDR3 contains 17 residues. The CDR3 bases are TGTGCCTGTGACACCGTGGATAGGGGGATAGACACCGACAAACTCATCTTT. Encoded protein: CACDTVDRGIDTDKLIF.

As regards this clone: A much larger clone differs from this one at a single base, so this may be a read error. This chain links TRDV2 with TRDJ1; 8 bases fit TRDD3. In the absence of a J gene in TCRdb, the DNA was matched to germline to assign it here. The V gene end was trimmed by 3 bases and the J gene end by 2 bases; junction bases not matched to a gene: 28. CDR3 length equals 22 residues. Germline lookup yields CDR1 GEAIGNYY and CDR2 EKD. CDR3 amino acids: CACDVLSSPDGIRPRGTDKLIF. The CDR3 DNA sequence: TGTGCCTGTGACGTCCTTTCAAGTCCTGACGGGATACGGCCCAGGGGGACCGATAAACTCATCTTT.

Sample share makes this clone large. The CDR3 nucleotides are TGTGCCTGTGACACCTTGGTTACGCAGGACGATAAACTCATCTTT. Its translation: CACDTLVTQDDKLIF. The chain couples TRDV2 to TRDJ1; D unclear. CDR1 and CDR2 (germline): GEAIGNYY, EKD. Trimming pared 0 bases from V and 4 bases from J, leaving 14 bases between. CDR3 size: 15 residues.

The sample holds a few counts of this clone. The chain combines TRDV2 with TRDJ1; 13 positions match TRDD3. The CDR3 totals 21 residues. The V and J ends lost 3 bases and 1 base, in that order; junction bases with no gene match: 19. CDR1 and CDR2 (germline): GEAIGNYY, EKD. The CDR3 DNA reads TGTGCCTGTGACCACATGGGACTGGGGGATACGCGCTCCTCGACCACCGATAAACTCATCTTT. Amino acids: CACDHMGLGDTRSSTTDKLIF.

Of note for this clone: One base separates it from a far larger clone, so it is likely a read error. Other DNA sequences within the sample encode an identical CDR3. The chain couples TRDV2 to TRDJ1, with 8 bases aligning to TRDD3. The CDR3 runs 19 residues. Germline loops: CDR1 GEAIGNYY, CDR2 EKD. The CDR3 is CACDTVRTGGSGRVDKLIF. CDR3 sequence (DNA): TGTGCCTGCGACACGGTCCGTACTGGGGGCTCCGGACGGGTCGATAAACTCATCTTT.

The genes are TRDV2 and TRDJ3; TRDD3 is a possible D gene (6 bases). V was shortened by 0 bases and J by 3 bases, with 11 bases between the two germline ends. The CDR3 contains 17 residues. Germline V gene lookup returns CDR1 GEAIGNYY and CDR2 EKD. This CDR3 reads CACDTAEGYWDTRQMFF. The CDR3, as DNA: TGTGCCTGTGACACCGCTGAGGGATACTGGGACACCCGACAGATGTTTTTC.

The V call is TRDV2, the J call TRDJ1; the D gene is possibly TRDD3 (5 bases). Germline V gene data show CDR1 as GEAIGNYY and CDR2 as EKD. Trimming stripped 0 bases from V and 0 bases from J, with 22 bases between. The CDR3 is 19 residues long. The CDR3 spells CACDTIESEGSRYTDKLIF. In DNA, the CDR3 is TGTGCCTGTGACACCATTGAGTCGGAGGGATCCAGGTACACCGATAAACTCATCTTT.

This clone was picked up a small number of times. A clone one base away is much larger, so this may be a read error. The chain joins TRDV2 to TRDJ1; D call uncertain. Germline CDR1 reads GEAIGNYY; CDR2 reads EKD. CDR3 length equals 16 residues. Trimming removed 5 bases at V and 1 base at J, with 19 bases between. The CDR3 protein is CACGHLLRRATDKLIF. CDR3 bases: TGTGCCTGTGGCCATCTCCTGCGACGGGCCACCGATAAACTCATCTTT.

Comment on this clone: The junction departs from the called germline gene at one end, perhaps through a read error. The V gene is TRDV2, the J gene TRDJ3; perhaps TRDD2 as D (9 bases). CDR1 GEAIGNYY and CDR2 EKD come from the germline V gene. This CDR3 contains 26 residues. In nucleotides, the CDR3 is TGTGCCTGTGACCCAACGCCTTCCTACGAGCGTGCTGGGGGACCCCACCGCTCCTGGGACACCCGACAGACGTTTTTC. Encoded protein: CACDPTPSYERAGGPHRSWDTRQTFF.

This clone is deemed medium-sized. The same CDR3 can be traced to other DNA sequences in this sample. The chain carries TRDV2 and TRDJ3, with 9 bases that match TRDD3. This CDR3 has 23 amino acids. In germline, CDR1 is GEAIGNYY, CDR2 EKD. J was trimmed by 1 base and V by 3 bases; bases with no gene match: 21. The DNA for the CDR3 is TGTGCCTGTGACTCCATTCCTTCCGACGTTCTGGGGGATGTTTCCTGGGACACCCGACAGATGTTTTTC. Its translation is CACDSIPSDVLGDVSWDTRQMFF.

There are a few counts of this clone. A far larger clone lies a single base away; this is likely a read error. Other DNA sequences in this specimen translate into the identical CDR3. The V gene is TRDV2, the J gene TRDJ1; TRDD3 matches at 13 bases. The CDR3 is made up of 21 amino acids. Germline loops: CDR1 GEAIGNYY, CDR2 EKD. CDR3 sequence reads: CACDSIRGVLGDTPDTDKLIF. The DNA for the CDR3 is TGTGCCTGTGACTCTATACGCGGGGTACTGGGGGATACGCCTGACACCGATAAGCTCATCTTT.

As to this clone: Possible read error: a much larger clone is one base away. The sample has other DNA sequences that encode this CDR3 too. The CDR3 DNA reads as TGTGCCTGTGACACCGTGGGCCCGGGGGGCCCGTCCACCGATAAACTCATCTTC. Protein product: CACDTVGPGGPSTDKLIF. The chain couples TRDV2 to TRDJ1; D may be TRDD3 (5 bases). Germline V lookup: CDR1 GEAIGNYY, CDR2 EKD. The CDR3 loop spans 18 amino acids.

Of note for this clone: This may come from a read error, since a much larger clone is one base off. The same CDR3 also results from other DNA sequences found in this sample. The chain recombines TRDV2 with TRDJ3, with 8 bases that match TRDD3. This CDR3 contains 23 residues. The germline V gene has CDR1 GEAIGNYY and CDR2 EKD. The CDR3 region has the DNA TGTGCCTGTGACACCTTGACCGGTCTGGGGGAACCACACGGCTCCTGGGACACCCGGCAGATGTTTTTC. Translating it yields CACDTLTGLGEPHGSWDTRQMFF.

This clone was detected only a few times. V gene TRDV2 combines with J gene TRDJ1; 11 nucleotides match TRDD3. The germline CDR1 and CDR2 sequences are GEAIGNYY and EKD. The CDR3 covers 19 residues. V lost 2 bases and J lost 0; bases outside the gene matches: 13. The CDR3 spells CACDSLEPMGDTDTDKLIF. CDR3 nucleotides: TGTGCCTGTGACAGCCTCGAGCCAATGGGGGATACGGACACCGATAAACTCATCTTT.

Concerning this clone itself: Possible read error: a much larger clone is one base away. This chain uses TRDV2 with TRDJ1; TRDD3 aligns across 9 bases. This CDR3 is built from 14 residues. V trimming: 3 bases; J trimming: 3 bases; junction bases outside the gene matches: 4. Germline CDR1 GEAIGNYY, CDR2 EKD. The CDR3 DNA reads TGTGCCTGTGACCCCTGGGGATACGCCGATAAACTCATCTTT. Protein: CACDPWGYADKLIF.

This clone was found a few times. A read error may explain this, as a much larger clone is one base away. The sample contains more than one DNA sequence encoding this CDR3. This chain links TRDV2 with TRDJ3; 8 bases match TRDD3. Germline V gene sequence: CDR1 GEAIGNYY, CDR2 EKD. The CDR3 has 18 amino acids. CDR3 sequence reads: CACDPTGGNSWDTRQMFF. CDR3 nucleotide sequence: TGCGCCTGTGACCCGACTGGGGGTAACTCCTGGGACACCCGACAGATGTTTTTC.